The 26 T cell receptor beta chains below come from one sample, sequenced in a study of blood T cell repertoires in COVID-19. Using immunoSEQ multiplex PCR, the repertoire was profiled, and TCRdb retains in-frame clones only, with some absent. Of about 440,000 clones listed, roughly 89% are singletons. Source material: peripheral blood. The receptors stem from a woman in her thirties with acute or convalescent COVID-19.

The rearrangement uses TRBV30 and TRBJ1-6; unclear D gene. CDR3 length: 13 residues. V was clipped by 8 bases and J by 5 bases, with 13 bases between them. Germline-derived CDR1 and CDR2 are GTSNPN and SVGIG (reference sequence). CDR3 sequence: CAISQRNNSPLHF. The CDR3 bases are TGTGCCATATCACAGAGAAATAATTCACCCCTCCACTTT.

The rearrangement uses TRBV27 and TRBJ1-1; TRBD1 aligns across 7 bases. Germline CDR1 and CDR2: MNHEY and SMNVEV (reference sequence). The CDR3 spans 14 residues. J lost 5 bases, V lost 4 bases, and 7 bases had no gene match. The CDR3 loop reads CASSSDRVWTEAFF. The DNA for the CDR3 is TGTGCCAGCAGTTCCGACAGGGTTTGGACTGAAGCTTTCTTT.

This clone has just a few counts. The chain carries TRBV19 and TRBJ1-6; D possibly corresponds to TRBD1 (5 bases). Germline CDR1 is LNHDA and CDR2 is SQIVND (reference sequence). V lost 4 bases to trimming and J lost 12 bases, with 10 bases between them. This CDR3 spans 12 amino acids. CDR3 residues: CASSTPGGPLHF. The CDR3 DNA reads TGTGCCAGTAGTACCCCCGGGGGACCCCTCCACTTT.

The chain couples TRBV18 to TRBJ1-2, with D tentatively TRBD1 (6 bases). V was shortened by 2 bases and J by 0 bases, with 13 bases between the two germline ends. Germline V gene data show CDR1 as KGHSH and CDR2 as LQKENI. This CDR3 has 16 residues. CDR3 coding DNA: TGTGCCAGCTCACCAGTACAGGGAATGACTAACTATGGCTACACCTTC. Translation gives CASSPVQGMTNYGYTF. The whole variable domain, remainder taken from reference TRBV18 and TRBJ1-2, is NAGVMQNPRHLVRRRGQEARLRCSPMKGHSHVYWYRQLPEEGLKFMVYLQKENIIDESGMPKERFSAEFPKEGPSILRIQQVVRGDSAAYFCASSPVQGMTNYGYTFGSGTRLTVV.

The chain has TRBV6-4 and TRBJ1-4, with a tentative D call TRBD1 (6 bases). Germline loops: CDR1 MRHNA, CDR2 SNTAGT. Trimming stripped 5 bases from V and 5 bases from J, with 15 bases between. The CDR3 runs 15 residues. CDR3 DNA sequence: TGTGCCAGCAGTCTAACGACAGGACCCAATGAAAAACTGTTTTTT. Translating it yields CASSLTTGPNEKLFF.

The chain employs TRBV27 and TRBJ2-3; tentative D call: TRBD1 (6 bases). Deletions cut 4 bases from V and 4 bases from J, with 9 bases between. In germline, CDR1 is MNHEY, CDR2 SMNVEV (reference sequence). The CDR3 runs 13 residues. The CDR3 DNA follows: TGTGCCAGCAGTTACAGGGACCCAGATACGCAGTATTTT. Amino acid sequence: CASSYRDPDTQYF.

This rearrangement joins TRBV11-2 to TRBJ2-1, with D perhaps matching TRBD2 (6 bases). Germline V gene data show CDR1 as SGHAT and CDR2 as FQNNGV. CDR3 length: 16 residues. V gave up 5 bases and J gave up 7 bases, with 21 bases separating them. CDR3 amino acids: CASSPTLTAGRNEQFF. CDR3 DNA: TGTGCCAGCAGCCCAACTCTAACCGCAGGGAGGAATGAGCAGTTCTTC.

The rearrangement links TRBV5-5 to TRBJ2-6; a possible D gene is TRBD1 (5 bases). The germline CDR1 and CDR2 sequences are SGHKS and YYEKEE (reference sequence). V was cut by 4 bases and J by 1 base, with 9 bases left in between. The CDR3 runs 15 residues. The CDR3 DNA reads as TGTGCCAGCAGCGACTCAGGGTCTGGGGCCAACGTCCTGACTTTC. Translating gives CASSDSGSGANVLTF.

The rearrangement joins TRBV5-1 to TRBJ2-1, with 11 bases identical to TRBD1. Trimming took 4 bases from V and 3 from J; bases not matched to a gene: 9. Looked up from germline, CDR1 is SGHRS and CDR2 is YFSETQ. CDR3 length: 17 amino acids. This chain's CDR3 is CASSPGTGGDHYNEQFF. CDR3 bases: TGCGCCAGCAGCCCTGGGACAGGGGGGGACCACTACAATGAGCAGTTCTTC.

Here the CDR3 reads CASSPTSGDGGELFF. Written as DNA, the CDR3 is TGTGCCAGCAGTCCCACTAGCGGGGACGGCGGGGAGCTGTTTTTT. The chain joins TRBV6-4 to TRBJ2-2; 10 bases match TRBD2. V gave up 5 bases and J gave up 7 bases; unmatched junction bases: 7. The CDR3 covers 15 residues. Germline CDR1 reads MRHNA; CDR2 reads SNTAGT.

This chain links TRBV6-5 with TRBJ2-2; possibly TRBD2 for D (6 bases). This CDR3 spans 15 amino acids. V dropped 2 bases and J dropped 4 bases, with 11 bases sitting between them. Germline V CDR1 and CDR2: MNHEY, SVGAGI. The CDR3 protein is CASSYARGGTGELFF. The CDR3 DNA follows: TGTGCCAGCAGTTACGCGCGGGGAGGCACCGGGGAGCTGTTTTTT.

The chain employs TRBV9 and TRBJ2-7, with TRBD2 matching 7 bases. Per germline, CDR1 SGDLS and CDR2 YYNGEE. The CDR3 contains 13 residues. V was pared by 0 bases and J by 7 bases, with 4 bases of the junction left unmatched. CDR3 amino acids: CASSVDGRWEQYF. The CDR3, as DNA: TGTGCCAGCAGCGTAGACGGGAGGTGGGAGCAGTACTTC.

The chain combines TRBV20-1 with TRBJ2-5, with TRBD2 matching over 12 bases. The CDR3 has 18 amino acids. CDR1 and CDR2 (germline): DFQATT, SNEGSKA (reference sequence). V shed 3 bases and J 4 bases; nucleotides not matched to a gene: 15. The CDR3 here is CSASSSGGAVPSGETQYF. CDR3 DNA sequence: TGCAGTGCTAGTTCTAGCGGGGGGGCCGTCCCCAGTGGAGAGACCCAGTACTTC.

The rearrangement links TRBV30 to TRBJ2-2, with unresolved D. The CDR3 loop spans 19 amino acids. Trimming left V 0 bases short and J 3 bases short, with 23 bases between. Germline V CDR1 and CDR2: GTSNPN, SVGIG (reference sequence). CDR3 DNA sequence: TGTGCCTGGAGTGTATCCCGGTCGAAGCCTACTCCGTACACCGGGGAGCTGTTTTTT. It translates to CAWSVSRSKPTPYTGELFF.

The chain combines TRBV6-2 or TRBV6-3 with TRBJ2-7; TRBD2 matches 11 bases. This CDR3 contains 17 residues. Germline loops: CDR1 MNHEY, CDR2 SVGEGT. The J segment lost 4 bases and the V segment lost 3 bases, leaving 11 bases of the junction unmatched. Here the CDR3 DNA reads TGTGCCAGCAGTTATGGCGCGGGAACTAGCGGGAGTTACGAGCAGTACTTC. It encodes CASSYGAGTSGSYEQYF.

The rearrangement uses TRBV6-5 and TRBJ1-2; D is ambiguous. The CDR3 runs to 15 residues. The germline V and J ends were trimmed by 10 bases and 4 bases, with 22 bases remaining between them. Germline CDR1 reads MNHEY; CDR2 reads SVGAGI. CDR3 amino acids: CAIDERAGGLYGYTF. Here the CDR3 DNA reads TGTGCCATCGACGAAAGGGCAGGAGGGCTCTATGGCTACACCTTC.

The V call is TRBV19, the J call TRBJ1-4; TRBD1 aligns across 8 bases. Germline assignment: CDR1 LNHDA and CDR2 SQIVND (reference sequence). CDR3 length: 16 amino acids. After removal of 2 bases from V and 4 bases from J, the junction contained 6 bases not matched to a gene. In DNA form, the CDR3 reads TGTGCCAGTAGTATAATCAACACAGGGGGTAATGAAAAACTGTTTTTT. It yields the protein CASSIINTGGNEKLFF.

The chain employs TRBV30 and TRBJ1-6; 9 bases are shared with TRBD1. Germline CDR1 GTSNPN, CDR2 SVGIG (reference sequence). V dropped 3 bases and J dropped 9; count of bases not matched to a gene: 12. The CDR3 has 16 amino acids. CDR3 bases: TGTGCCTGGAGCGGACCGGGACAGGGCGGATCTTCACCCCTCCACTTT. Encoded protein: CAWSGPGQGGSSPLHF.

CDR3 loop: CASSSGDSWTEAFF. CDR3 sequence (DNA): TGCGCCAGCAGCTCAGGGGACAGCTGGACTGAAGCTTTCTTT. This chain links TRBV5-1 with TRBJ1-1, with 7 bases fitting TRBD1. V gave up 3 bases and J gave up 5 bases; unmatched junction bases: 7. Germline V gene data show CDR1 as SGHRS and CDR2 as YFSETQ. This CDR3 has 14 amino acids.

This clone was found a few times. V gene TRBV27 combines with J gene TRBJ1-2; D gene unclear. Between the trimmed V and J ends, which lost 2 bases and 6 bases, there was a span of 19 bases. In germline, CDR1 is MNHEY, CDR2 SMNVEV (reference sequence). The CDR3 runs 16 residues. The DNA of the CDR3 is TGTGCCAGCAGTTTACTCGGGAGGAGCGCCTTAGATGGCTACACCTTC. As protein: CASSLLGRSALDGYTF.

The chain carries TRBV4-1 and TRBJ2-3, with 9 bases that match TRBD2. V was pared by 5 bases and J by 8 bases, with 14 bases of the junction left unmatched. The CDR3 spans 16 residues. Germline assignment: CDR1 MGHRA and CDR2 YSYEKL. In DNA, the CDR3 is TGCGCCAGCAGCTCCCGATCGATAGCGGGGGAAAGTACGCAGTATTTT. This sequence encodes CASSSRSIAGESTQYF.

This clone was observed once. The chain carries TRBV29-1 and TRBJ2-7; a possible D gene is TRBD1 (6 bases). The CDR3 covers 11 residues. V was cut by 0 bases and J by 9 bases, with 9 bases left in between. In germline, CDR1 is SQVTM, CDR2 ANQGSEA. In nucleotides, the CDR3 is TGCAGCGTTGAAGATGGGGGCTTGCAGTACTTC. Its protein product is CSVEDGGLQYF.

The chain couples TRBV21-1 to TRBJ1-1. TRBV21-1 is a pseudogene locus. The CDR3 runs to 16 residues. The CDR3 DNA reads TGTGCCAGCAGCGCGCGGGAGTTAATGTGGAACACTGAAGCTTTCTTT. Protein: CASSARELMWNTEAFF.

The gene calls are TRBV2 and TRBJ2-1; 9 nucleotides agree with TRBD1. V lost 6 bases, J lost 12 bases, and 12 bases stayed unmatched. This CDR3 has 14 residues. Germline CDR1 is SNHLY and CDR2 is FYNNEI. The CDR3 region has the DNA TGTGCCAGCAGCACCGGGACAGGGCCTCGGTGGCAGTTCTTC. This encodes CASSTGTGPRWQFF.

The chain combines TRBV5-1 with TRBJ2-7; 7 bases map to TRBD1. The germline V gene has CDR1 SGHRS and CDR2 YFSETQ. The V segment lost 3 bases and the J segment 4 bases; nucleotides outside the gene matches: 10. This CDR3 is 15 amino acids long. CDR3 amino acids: CASSSVPGTEYEQYF. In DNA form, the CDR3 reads TGCGCCAGCAGCTCGGTTCCCGGGACAGAATACGAGCAGTACTTC. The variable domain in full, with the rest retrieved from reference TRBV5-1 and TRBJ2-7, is KAGVTQTPRYLIKTRGQQVTLSCSPISGHRSVSWYQQTPGQGLQFLFEYFSETQRNKGNFPGRFSGRQFSNSRSEMNVSTLELGDSALYLCASSSVPGTEYEQYFGPGTRLTVT.

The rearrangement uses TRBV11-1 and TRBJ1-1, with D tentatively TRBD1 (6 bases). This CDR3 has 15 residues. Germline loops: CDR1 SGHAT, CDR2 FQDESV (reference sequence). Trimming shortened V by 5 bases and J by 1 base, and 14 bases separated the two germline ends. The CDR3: CASSRNRVGNTEAFF. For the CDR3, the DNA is TGTGCCAGCAGCCGTAACAGGGTTGGGAACACTGAAGCTTTCTTT.